The sequence of this T cell receptor beta chain was determined in a study of T cells after posttransplantation cyclophosphamide. The germline V gene encodes CDR1 SGDLS and CDR2 YYNGEE. Trimming at V came to 1 base and at J to 4 bases, leaving 3 bases not matched to a gene. The CDR3 has 17 residues. TCRdb's copy holds only in-frame clones and misses some; the assay was immunoSEQ multiplex PCR. The profile shows around 15,000 clones, approximately 80% of them singletons. Sampled 1 year posttransplant, controls received myeloablative marrow transplants, methotrexate and a calcineurin inhibitor. The TCR originated in a male patient in his thirties who received an allogeneic stem cell transplant from an unrelated donor, was CMV-positive, and had acute and chronic GVHD. Some T cells could come from the graft donor. The J gene is TRBJ2-3, the V gene TRBV9; 16 bases are a match to TRBD2. Material: PBMCs, obtained 441 days after allogeneic stem cell transplant with calcineurin inhibitor and methotrexate. The chain's CDR3 is CASSVTGLAGGADTQYF. The CDR3 DNA reads TGTGCCAGCAGCGTAACGGGACTAGCGGGAGGGGCAGATACGCAGTATTTT. The variable domain in full, with the rest retrieved from reference TRBV9 and TRBJ2-3, is DSGVTQTPKHLITATGQRVTLRCSPRSGDLSVYWYQQSLDQGLQFLIQYYNGEERAKGNILERFSAQQFPDLHSELNLSSLELGDSALYFCASSVTGLAGGADTQYFGPGTRLTVL.